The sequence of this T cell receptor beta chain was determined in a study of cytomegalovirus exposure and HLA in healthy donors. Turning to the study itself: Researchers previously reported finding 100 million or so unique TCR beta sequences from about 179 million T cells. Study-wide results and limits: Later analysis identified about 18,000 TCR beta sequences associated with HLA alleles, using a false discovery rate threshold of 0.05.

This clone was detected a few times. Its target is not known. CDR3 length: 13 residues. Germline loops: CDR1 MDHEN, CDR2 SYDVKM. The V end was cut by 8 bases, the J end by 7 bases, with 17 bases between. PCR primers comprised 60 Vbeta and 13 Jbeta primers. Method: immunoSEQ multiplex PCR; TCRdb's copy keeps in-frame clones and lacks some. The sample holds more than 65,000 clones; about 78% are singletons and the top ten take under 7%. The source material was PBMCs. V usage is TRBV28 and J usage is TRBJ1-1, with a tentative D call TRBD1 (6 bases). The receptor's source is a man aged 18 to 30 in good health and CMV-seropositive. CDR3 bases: TGTGCCAGCCTACCAAGGACAGCTTATGAAGCTTTCTTT. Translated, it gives CASLPRTAYEAFF.